This TCR beta chain was identified in a study of T cell responses to AZD1222 COVID-19 vaccine. Study overall: Second-dose groups at about 4 or about 12 weeks were pooled. General study results and limits: Repertoires were sampled only after the peak T cell response. Of spike-specific TCRs, nearly half reportedly target regions left unmutated in variants. Two doses of AZD1222 preceded a rise in Spike-specific TCR breadth and depth.

CDR3 size: 15 residues. Germline CDR1 and CDR2: LGHDT and YNNKEL (reference sequence). V shed 1 base and J 6 bases; nucleotides not matched to a gene: 7. Here immunoSEQ multiplex PCR was the method, and the copy in TCRdb shows in-frame clones only, minus some. The data contain roughly 150,000 clones, around 90% of them singletons. A note on this clone: Its antigen remains unknown.

The chain has TRBV3-1 (or the pseudogene TRBV3-2) and TRBJ2-7, with 9 bases matching TRBD2. The sequence derives from an adult in good health. Sequencing was performed on peripheral blood, taken on day 0 of AZD1222 vaccination. The CDR3 region has the DNA TGTGCCAGCAGCCAAGCAGCGGGAGGCTTAGTCGAGCAGTACTTC. Translation: CASSQAAGGLVEQYF.